This record covers a single T cell receptor beta chain. Its antigen is currently unknown. The data originate from a study of cytomegalovirus exposure and HLA in healthy donors. Study observations and caveats: TCR beta chains numbering some 160 were designated cytomegalovirus-associated. Whilst most TCR sequences proved rare, a subset of public TCRs occurred across many donors. According to a later analysis, TCR clusters from the first cohort tended to co-occur in the roughly 110 validation repertoires. Diagnosis of cytomegalovirus status made by the classifier reportedly showed high specificity and sensitivity.

V lost 6 bases, J lost 3 bases, and 9 bases lay in between. Germline V gene sequence: CDR1 MRHNA, CDR2 SNTAGT. This CDR3 has 13 amino acids. TCRdb's table, derived via immunoSEQ multiplex PCR, lists solely in-frame clones and lacks some. The sample has tens of thousands of clones, around 96% seen once. The TCR originated in a woman between 18 and 30 years old in good health and CMV-seronegative. Sequenced input: PBMCs. V and J are TRBV6-4 and TRBJ1-5; TRBD1 might be the D (5 bases). The CDR3 loop reads CASSQGPNQPQHF. CDR3 sequence (DNA): TGTGCCAGCAGCCAGGGTCCCAATCAGCCCCAGCATTTT.